One sample yielded the 26 T cell receptor beta chains listed below, sequenced in a study of cytomegalovirus exposure and HLA in healthy donors. Assay used: immunoSEQ multiplex PCR; TCRdb lists only in-frame clones, some missing. The sample has about 360,000 clones, about nine tenths seen once. The sample taken for sequencing was PBMCs. These TCRs come from a young woman in good health and CMV-seronegative.

V is TRBV7-6 and J is TRBJ2-7; TRBD2 is a possible D gene (6 bases). Germline CDR1 and CDR2: SGHVS and FNYEAQ. The CDR3 is made up of 13 amino acids. V was pared by 3 bases and J by 4 bases, with 10 bases between. The CDR3 bases are TGTGCCAGCAGCTTCTCGGGGGAGTACGAGCAGTACTTC. Translation gives CASSFSGEYEQYF.

This clone showed up just once. The chain is built from TRBV27 and TRBJ2-7; no clear D gene. This CDR3 has 14 amino acids. V lost 5 bases and J 2 bases, leaving 13 bases between the germline ends. The germline V gene encodes CDR1 MNHEY and CDR2 SMNVEV (reference sequence). The CDR3 DNA is TGTGCCAGCAGTCCATATAGCTCTACCTACGAGCAGTACTTC. As protein: CASSPYSSTYEQYF.

V is TRBV7-9 and J is TRBJ1-2; D perhaps matches TRBD1 (6 bases). The CDR3 length is 15 residues. Trimming pared 5 bases from V and 2 bases from J, leaving 15 bases between. CDR1 and CDR2 from the germline V gene are SEHNR and FQNEAQ (reference sequence). CDR3 bases: TGTGCCAGCAGCATAGGGACAAGCACCAACTATGGCTACACCTTC. Translating it yields CASSIGTSTNYGYTF.

The J gene is TRBJ2-5, the V gene TRBV10-3; 11 bases fit TRBD2. J lost 4 bases, V lost 2 bases, and 12 bases had no gene match. Germline CDR1 reads ENHRY; CDR2 reads SYGVKD. The CDR3 has 18 residues. The CDR3 bases are TGTGCCATCAGTGAGGGGACTAGCGGAGCCTCCCCGAGAGAGACCCAGTACTTC. Encoded protein: CAISEGTSGASPRETQYF.

The V gene is TRBV4-1, the J gene TRBJ1-1, with D unresolved. The CDR3 is 13 amino acids. The germline V gene has CDR1 MGHRA and CDR2 YSYEKL. The V and J ends lost 4 bases and 4 bases respectively, with 10 bases between them. CDR3 sequence reads: CASSPVRGTEAFF. Here the CDR3 DNA reads TGCGCCAGCAGCCCGGTTCGGGGCACTGAAGCTTTCTTT.

This chain links TRBV27 with TRBJ2-7, with 8 bases that match TRBD2. V lost 0 bases, J lost 4 bases, and 5 bases stayed unmatched. Germline V lookup: CDR1 MNHEY, CDR2 SMNVEV (reference sequence). This CDR3 region has 15 residues. The CDR3 DNA sequence: TGTGCCAGCAGTTTATCGAGGGGACTAGGGTACGAGCAGTACTTC. This sequence encodes CASSLSRGLGYEQYF.

This chain joins TRBV27 and TRBJ1-4; D unclear. V dropped 8 bases and J dropped 0 bases, with 13 bases sitting between them. CDR1 is MNHEY and CDR2 is SMNVEV in the germline V gene (reference sequence). The CDR3 has 15 amino acids. DNA for the CDR3: TGTGCCAGCCGGAGGGCCGAAGCAACTAATGAAAAACTGTTTTTT. This codes for CASRRAEATNEKLFF.

The gene calls are TRBV2 and TRBJ2-5; 9 positions agree with TRBD2. The CDR3 runs to 16 residues. The germline CDR1 and CDR2 sequences are SNHLY and FYNNEI. J gave up 1 base and V 3 bases, and 6 bases lay outside the gene matches. The CDR3 DNA reads TGTGCCAGCAGTGAGGGACTAGCCGGAATCCAAGAGACCCAGTACTTC. Residues: CASSEGLAGIQETQYF. Variable domain in full (rest from reference TRBV2 and TRBJ2-5): EPEVTQTPSHQVTQMGQEVILRCVPISNHLYFYWYRQILGQKVEFLVSFYNNEISEKSEIFDDQFSVERPDGSNFTLKIRSTKLEDSAMYFCASSEGLAGIQETQYFGPGTRLLVL.

CDR3 in amino acids: CASSPVAGVGDEQFF. The CDR3 DNA sequence: TGTGCCAGCAGCCCGGTGGCGGGAGTGGGAGATGAGCAGTTCTTC. This chain uses TRBV28 with TRBJ2-1; TRBD2 matches 7 bases. Germline V CDR1 and CDR2: MDHEN, SYDVKM. The CDR3 runs 15 residues. Trimming cost V 6 bases and J 8 bases; bases outside gene matches: 13.

J is TRBJ2-7 and V is TRBV5-4; the D gene is possibly TRBD1 (6 bases). The CDR3 is 14 residues long. Germline CDR1 is SGHNT and CDR2 is YYREEE (reference sequence). Trimming left V 2 bases short and J 1 base short, with 10 bases between. CDR3: CASSLGGLSYEQYF. The DNA of the CDR3 is TGTGCCAGCAGCTTAGGGGGTCTTTCCTACGAGCAGTACTTC.

This chain's CDR3 is CASSQNPSGRVTYEQYF. CDR3 nucleotide sequence: TGCGCCAGCAGCCAAAACCCCTCTGGCCGGGTCACCTACGAGCAGTACTTC. The chain combines TRBV4-1 with TRBJ2-7; D not certain. V lost 2 bases to trimming and J lost 2 bases, with 19 bases between them. The CDR3 spans 17 residues. Germline CDR1 is MGHRA and CDR2 is YSYEKL.

The gene calls are TRBV6-5 and TRBJ2-7; tentatively, D is TRBD2 (6 bases). The germline CDR1 and CDR2 sequences are MNHEY and SVGAGI. The length of the CDR3 is 15 residues. V shed 7 bases and J shed 6 bases, with 22 bases lying between them. The CDR3 sequence is CASKEGRAVYGEQYF. The CDR3 DNA reads as TGTGCCAGCAAGGAGGGCAGGGCGGTCTACGGCGAGCAGTACTTC.

The rearrangement joins TRBV30 to TRBJ1-1; 7 bases are shared with TRBD1. This CDR3 comprises 13 residues. Germline CDR1 and CDR2: GTSNPN and SVGIG (reference sequence). V shed 3 bases and J 1 base; nucleotides not matched to a gene: 2. The CDR3 region is CAWRRQGNTEAFF. The DNA for the CDR3 is TGTGCCTGGAGGCGACAGGGGAACACTGAAGCTTTCTTT.

This clone was observed a single time. The rearrangement links TRBV27 to TRBJ1-5; possible D gene TRBD1, 5 bases. Trimming stripped 8 bases from V and 4 bases from J, with 18 bases between. CDR1 and CDR2 from the germline V gene are MNHEY and SMNVEV (reference sequence). CDR3 size: 15 residues. The DNA for the CDR3 is TGTGCCAGCCGCCAAACGGGGGTAGGTAATCAGCCCCAGCATTTT. It encodes CASRQTGVGNQPQHF.

The CDR3 loop is CASSPSDRVETQYF. DNA for the CDR3: TGCGCCAGCAGCCCGTCGGACAGGGTAGAGACCCAGTACTTC. This chain uses TRBV5-1 with TRBJ2-5; 8 bases match TRBD1. This CDR3 has 14 amino acids. The germline V gene has CDR1 SGHRS and CDR2 YFSETQ. Unmatched junction bases numbered 6, after V lost 4 bases and J lost 4 bases.

The gene calls are TRBV14 and TRBJ2-5, with D tentatively TRBD1 (6 bases). CDR1 and CDR2 from the germline V gene are SGHDN and FVKESK. CDR3 length: 16 amino acids. V gave up 3 bases and J gave up 3 bases, with 17 bases separating them. Here the CDR3 DNA reads TGTGCCAGCAGCCAGCTGACAGGCGTGGGAAAAGAGACCCAGTACTTC. This gives the protein CASSQLTGVGKETQYF.

The CDR3 loop is CASSSGQSYEQYF. Here the CDR3 DNA reads TGTGCCAGCAGCTCGGGACAGAGCTACGAGCAGTACTTC. The J gene is TRBJ2-7, the V gene TRBV7-8; 7 nucleotides match TRBD1. V gave up 4 bases and J gave up 3 bases; unmatched junction bases: 3. CDR3 size: 13 residues. Germline assignment: CDR1 SGHVS and CDR2 FQNEAQ.

As for this clone: This sample includes further DNA sequences coding for the same CDR3. This rearrangement joins TRBV28 to TRBJ2-7; 11 positions agree with TRBD2. Germline assignment: CDR1 MDHEN and CDR2 SYDVKM. The CDR3 length is 14 residues. V shed 2 bases and J 3 bases; nucleotides not matched to a gene: 0. For the CDR3, the DNA is TGTGCCAGCAGTTTAACTAGCGGGAGCTACGAGCAGTACTTC. Protein sequence: CASSLTSGSYEQYF.

The sample holds one count of this clone. The chain employs TRBV19 and TRBJ2-7; no firm D call. V gave up 5 bases and J gave up 2 bases, with 13 bases separating them. The V gene's germline CDR1 is LNHDA and CDR2 SQIVND (reference sequence). This CDR3 has 14 amino acids. CDR3 nucleotide sequence: TGTGCCAGTAGTGAGACACCTCGACCCTACGAGCAGTACTTC. This gives the protein CASSETPRPYEQYF.

The CDR3 bases are TGTGCCAGCTCACCAGCAGGCGGGAGCAATGAGCAGTTCTTC. Translation gives CASSPAGGSNEQFF. This chain links TRBV18 with TRBJ2-1; 7 bases fit TRBD2. The V and J ends lost 2 bases and 6 bases, in that order; junction bases with no gene match: 4. The CDR3 contains 14 residues. Germline lookup yields CDR1 KGHSH and CDR2 LQKENI.

The V call is TRBV5-5, the J call TRBJ2-2, with D maybe TRBD1 (6 bases). V lost 0 bases to trimming and J lost 6 bases, with 15 bases between them. The CDR3 has 16 amino acids. Germline V lookup: CDR1 SGHKS, CDR2 YYEKEE (reference sequence). Here the CDR3 DNA reads TGTGCCAGCAGCTTGGTTGGGGGCGCCCCCGCCGGGGAGCTGTTTTTT. Its protein is CASSLVGGAPAGELFF.

This sequence joins TRBV7-8 and TRBJ2-1; 10 bases fit TRBD2. Losses at the gene ends were 2 bases for V and 7 bases for J; bases not matched to a gene: 14. Germline CDR1 reads SGHVS; CDR2 reads FQNEAQ. The CDR3 runs to 18 residues. CDR3 bases: TGTGCCAGCAGCTTAAGGCGTGGCCTAGCGGGAGTTAATAATGAGCAGTTCTTC. Translating gives CASSLRRGLAGVNNEQFF. The variable domain in full, with the rest retrieved from reference TRBV7-8 and TRBJ2-1, is GAGVSQSPRYKVAKRGQDVALRCDPISGHVSLFWYQQALGQGPEFLTYFQNEAQLDKSGLPSDRFFAERPEGSVSTLKIQRTQQEDSAVYLCASSLRRGLAGVNNEQFFGPGTRLTVL.

This chain's CDR3 is CASSPTGGYEQYF. The CDR3 DNA sequence: TGTGCCAGCTCACCGACAGGGGGGTACGAGCAGTACTTC. The J gene is TRBJ2-7, the V gene TRBV18, with 9 bases fitting TRBD1. After removal of 3 bases from V and 4 bases from J, the junction contained 1 base not matched to a gene. CDR1 and CDR2 from the germline V gene are KGHSH and LQKENI. This CDR3 spans 13 amino acids.

The V call is TRBV9, the J call TRBJ2-5, with TRBD2 matching over 10 bases. J lost 5 bases, V lost 0 bases, and 4 bases had no gene match. CDR3 size: 15 residues. Germline V gives CDR1 SGDLS, CDR2 YYNGEE. The CDR3 DNA sequence: TGTGCCAGCAGCGTAGATGGGACTAGCGAGGAGACCCAGTACTTC. Translation: CASSVDGTSEETQYF.

This rearrangement joins TRBV6-5 to TRBJ2-1; a weak D match, TRBD2 (7 bases). Per germline, CDR1 MNHEY and CDR2 SVGAGI. Trimming stripped 7 bases from V and 6 bases from J, with 19 bases between. CDR3 size: 15 residues. CDR3 region: CASTVVGGAPNEQFF. DNA for the CDR3: TGTGCCAGCACCGTGGTAGGGGGGGCCCCCAATGAGCAGTTCTTC.

V is TRBV7-7 and J is TRBJ2-5, with TRBD1 matching over 8 bases. Trimming removed 5 bases from V and 7 bases from J; junction bases left unmatched: 9. Germline CDR1 and CDR2: SSHAT and FNYEAQ (reference sequence). This CDR3 has 14 residues. DNA of the CDR3: TGTGCCAGCAGCCGGCGGACAGGGAGAGTGACCCAGTACTTC. This gives the protein CASSRRTGRVTQYF.